Below are 9 T cell receptor beta chains sequenced from a single sample in a study of T cell responses to AZD1222 COVID-19 vaccine. Clones were sequenced by immunoSEQ multiplex PCR, and TCRdb holds only the in-frame ones, with some missing. The profile covers some 110,000 clones, with 82% appearing a single time and more than 4.5% taken by the ten largest. The sample here was peripheral blood, taken on day 0 of AZD1222 vaccination. The receptors were gathered from an adult in good health.

The chain uses TRBV2 and TRBJ1-1, with D maybe TRBD1 (5 bases). The CDR3 sequence is 13 residues long. The germline gives CDR1 SNHLY, CDR2 FYNNEI. V lost 7 bases to trimming and J lost 3 bases, with 12 bases between them. This chain's CDR3 is CASIRGLHTEAFF. The CDR3 DNA follows: TGTGCCAGCATAAGGGGCCTGCACACTGAAGCTTTCTTT.

This clone was recorded a few times. V gene TRBV23-1 combines with J gene TRBJ1-1; D is ambiguous. TRBV23-1 is noted as an ORF with a role that remains uncertain. Between the trimmed V and J ends, which lost 0 bases and 11 bases, there was a span of 16 bases. This CDR3 is 14 amino acids long. CDR3 region: CASSQSGKGNGAFF. The DNA of the CDR3 is TGCGCCAGCAGTCAATCTGGGAAGGGCAACGGGGCTTTCTTT.

The chain employs TRBV7-2 and TRBJ1-2; D is perhaps TRBD1 (6 bases). The CDR3 contains 15 residues. Trimming cost V 1 base and J 2 bases, with 11 bases left between them. Per the germline V gene, CDR1 is SGHTA and CDR2 is FQGNSA. In nucleotides, the CDR3 is TGTGCCAGCAGCTTAGGGACAGTGCGCAACTATGGCTACACCTTC. This translates into CASSLGTVRNYGYTF.

The V call is TRBV11-1, the J call TRBJ2-1, with 9 positions matching TRBD1. V shed 6 bases, J shed 6 bases, and the junction held 12 bases outside the gene matches. The CDR3 has 16 residues. The germline V gene has CDR1 SGHAT and CDR2 FQDESV (reference sequence). In nucleotides, the CDR3 is TGTGCCAGCAGTTCCCCCCGGGACAGGGTCTCCAATGAGCAGTTCTTC. Its protein product is CASSSPRDRVSNEQFF.

The V gene is TRBV5-4, the J gene TRBJ1-2; 7 nucleotides align to TRBD1. The V gene's germline CDR1 is SGHNT and CDR2 YYREEE (reference sequence). V lost 6 bases and J lost 3; bases outside the gene matches: 11. The CDR3 runs 15 residues. The CDR3 region has the DNA TGTGCCAGCACCAGATCGACAGGGCTAGACTATGGCTACACCTTC. Translation gives CASTRSTGLDYGYTF. The whole variable domain, remainder taken from reference TRBV5-4 and TRBJ1-2, is ETGVTQSPTHLIKTRGQQVTLRCSSQSGHNTVSWYQQALGQGPQFIFQYYREEENGRGNFPPRFSGLQFPNYSSELNVNALELDDSALYLCASTRSTGLDYGYTFGSGTRLTVV.

This CDR3 is CARRLASGGLQETQYF. CDR3 DNA: TGTGCCAGACGACTGGCCAGCGGGGGACTACAAGAGACCCAGTACTTC. This sequence joins TRBV6-4 and TRBJ2-5; 8 bases are a match to TRBD2. The CDR3 runs 16 residues. Trimming took 9 bases from V and 2 from J; bases not matched to a gene: 14. CDR1 is MRHNA and CDR2 is SNTAGT in the germline V gene.

This clone was observed once. The J gene is TRBJ1-4, the V gene TRBV5-4, with 9 bases identical to TRBD1. With V trimmed by 1 base and J by 7 bases, 5 bases remained unmatched. CDR3 length equals 15 residues. Germline V gives CDR1 SGHNT, CDR2 YYREEE (reference sequence). In DNA form, the CDR3 reads TGTGCCAGCAGCTTGAACAGGGGGCAGGGTGAAAAACTGTTTTTT. Translated, it gives CASSLNRGQGEKLFF.

The CDR3 sequence: CASSRWTSGGSYNEQFF. The CDR3 nucleotides are TGTGCCAGCAGCCGATGGACTAGCGGGGGCTCCTACAATGAGCAGTTCTTC. The rearrangement links TRBV3-1 (or the pseudogene TRBV3-2) to TRBJ2-1, with 13 bases aligning to TRBD2. The CDR3 is 17 residues long. Germline V gene lookup returns CDR1 LGHDT and CDR2 YNNKEL (reference sequence). V lost 4 bases, J lost 0 bases, and 3 bases stayed unmatched.

This chain uses TRBV19 with TRBJ1-3, with a tentative D call TRBD1 (6 bases). CDR3 size: 15 residues. From germline, CDR1 is LNHDA and CDR2 SQIVND (reference sequence). V lost 4 bases, J lost 0 bases, and 10 bases lay in between. The CDR3 DNA is TGTGCCAGTAGTACGGGGACAAGCTCTGGAAACACCATATATTTT. As protein: CASSTGTSSGNTIYF.